This TCR beta chain was retrieved from a study of blood T cell repertoires in COVID-19. The CDR3 has 18 amino acids. V lost 6 bases to trimming and J lost 2 bases; unmatched junction nucleotides: 15. In germline, CDR1 is SEHNR, CDR2 FQNEAQ (reference sequence). Original methodology: Amplification of reference gene primers was used by the study to estimate nucleated cell counts. Assay: immunoSEQ multiplex PCR; the TCRdb copy retains only in-frame clones and omits some. For V, J and clone size, that table is used; D and trimming come from the DNA. The repertoire holds around 140,000 clones, with roughly 83% as singletons.

The receptor was derived from an elderly woman with acute or convalescent COVID-19. The sample comprised peripheral blood. The V call is TRBV7-9, the J call TRBJ2-7; 11 nucleotides align to TRBD1. The CDR3, as DNA: TGTGCCAGCAGATCTAACTCGGGACAGGGGGAAGGGACCTACGAGCAGTACTTC. Encoded protein: CASRSNSGQGEGTYEQYF. Variable domain in full (rest from reference TRBV7-9 and TRBJ2-7): DTGVSQNPRHKITKRGQNVTFRCDPISEHNRLYWYRQTLGQGPEFLTYFQNEAQLEKSRLLSDRFSAERPKGSFSTLEIQRTEQGDSAMYLCASRSNSGQGEGTYEQYFGPGTRLTVT.